The sequence of this T cell receptor beta chain was determined in a study of identical twins listed by TCRdb under 2016. Some background on the complete study: The study deep-sequenced TCR alpha and beta repertoires from monozygotic twins, unrelated adults of various ages and cord blood to test whether fetal clonotypes persist. To rule out contamination, replicate twin experiments were performed at different times with different library preparation protocols.

As to this clonotype: Its cognate antigen has yet to be identified. No qualities accompany the bases; no much larger clone lies one base away.

Library preparation was by 5' RACE. Sequencing used an Illumina HiSeq 2000. A universal primer binding site was introduced by template switching, and a unique molecular identifier was present in the final cDNA, enabling accurate counting of TCR cDNA molecules. First-strand cDNA for TCR alpha and beta chains was synthesized from specific primers in the conserved constant-segment region. Each cDNA library was double barcoded, with a SMART-Mk sample barcode plus Illumina barcodes, to control for contamination. TruSeq adapter sequences and Illumina sample barcodes were added in two successive PCR steps. The Illumina HiSeq platform was used with custom primers to sequence TCR alpha and beta cDNA libraries. Concerning the study's data processing: Raw reads were processed with MiGEC to extract unique molecular identifiers, and MiXCR was used to determine CDR3 positions. Recombination models were inferred per individual with the repgenHMM and IGoR tools using an EM algorithm. Shared clonotype analysis was performed with the tcR package in R, normalizing sharing by the product of cloneset sizes. To study raw recombination free of thymic and clonal selection effects, out-of-frame nonproductive sequences were analyzed. Through fastp at Q25 and MiXCR, TCRdb rebuilt clones from the public reads, retaining in-frame beta chains. Every distinct CDR3 protein forms one entry, paired with its most common genes and DNA. TCRdb, not the authors, supplied the V and J calls. The sample table contains some 1,700,000 distinct CDR3 sequences; only one count was recorded for about 32% of them. The ten most abundant clones make up around 0.3% of the sample.

Every donor in the study was a healthy Caucasian. The research as a whole found: The excess sharing between twins in beta out-of-frame sequences was weaker because fewer shared sequences reduced the signal-to-noise ratio. Compared with coincidental sharing between unrelated individuals, an excess of low generation-probability sequences was observed among out-of-frame TCR alpha sequences shared between twins. Abundant cord blood beta clonotypes had fewer insertions, young adult naive repertoires showed a similar but weaker trend, and memory repertoires showed no such trend. Out-of-frame TCR alpha sharing in monozygotic twins was systematically underestimated by recombination models, whereas sharing between unrelated individuals was in agreement with the recombination models. Zero-insertion analyses could be partly confounded by invariant T cells such as MAIT and iNKT, although diverse VJ usage argued against such confounding for most clonotypes. Because the same donors could not be followed over many years, conclusions were based on cross-sectional statistical analysis.

At the junction V is shortened by 7 bases and J by 1 base; bases outside the gene matches: 2. The CDR3 contains 13 residues, cysteine and phenylalanine counted. Only CDR3 DNA remains: 39 bases, in frame from the first base. CDR1 and CDR2, looked up from the germline V gene (reference sequence), are LNHDA and SQIVND. Recombination linked TRBV19 to TRBJ1-1; TRBD1 lines up with 8 middle nucleotides. The sequenced material came from cord blood. The receptor's source is a newborn girl in good health. Read as DNA, the sequence is TGTGCCAGTATGACAGGGGCGAACACTGAAGCTTTCTTT. Translated, it reads CASMTGANTEAFF.